The source of this T cell receptor beta chain is a study of blood T cell repertoires in COVID-19. Study-wide background: The origin of the acute and convalescent COVID-19 samples was the United States, Italy and Spain. T cells, B-cell-depleted T cells, or PBMCs provided the cDNA or gDNA that served as material.

CDR1 and CDR2 (germline): SGHNT, YYREEE (reference sequence). The CDR3 has 16 amino acids. With V trimmed by 2 bases and J by 2 bases, 5 bases remained unmatched. Profiled with immunoSEQ multiplex PCR; TCRdb holds only in-frame clones, not every one. The data show approximately 270,000 clones, with more than 80% seen just once and approximately 4% held by the top ten. The sequence derives from a woman aged 25 to 39 with acute COVID-19. Sequencing was done on a sample of PBMCs or T cells enriched from blood (not recorded which). The chain joins TRBV5-4 to TRBJ2-7; 12 positions match TRBD1. The CDR3 DNA follows: TGTGCCAGCAGCTTTGGGGGGGACAGGGGGCCCTACGAGCAGTACTTC. Its translation is CASSFGGDRGPYEQYF.